This is a list of T cell receptor beta chains from one sample in a study of cytomegalovirus exposure and HLA in healthy donors. Libraries were prepared by immunoSEQ multiplex PCR; TCRdb keeps only in-frame clonotypes and omits some of them. The sample lists more than 250,000 clones, about 90% occurring once. The source material was PBMCs. The receptors stem from a woman under 40 in good health and CMV-seronegative. Both conserved end residues are part of each CDR3. D genes are given only for firm matches. Size tells how often a clone was seen (once, few, many) or the class of an expanded clone, and some rows leave it out.

v_call	j_call	d_call	clone_size	cdr3_aa	cdr3_nt
TRBV2	TRBJ2-7	TRBD2	-	CASTSSGMGEQYF	TGTGCCAGCACTTCTAGCGGGATGGGGGAGCAGTACTTC
TRBV28	TRBJ2-7	-	many	CASTPRGYEQYF	TGTGCCAGCACCCCGAGGGGGTACGAGCAGTACTTC
TRBV6-1	TRBJ2-1	TRBD2	-	CASSEGRDYPYNEQFF	TGTGCCAGCAGTGAAGGACGGGACTACCCATACAATGAGCAGTTCTTC
TRBV4-2	TRBJ2-1	TRBD2	once	CASSQLAGEGQFF	TGTGCCAGCAGCCAACTAGCGGGAGAGGGGCAGTTCTTC
TRBV6-6	TRBJ1-5	TRBD1	-	CASSYTAGQGQPQHF	TGTGCCAGCAGTTACACCGCCGGACAGGGTCAGCCCCAGCATTTT
TRBV10-2	TRBJ2-5	TRBD2	-	CASSDAGGETQYF	TGCGCCAGCAGTGACGCGGGGGGGGAGACCCAGTACTTC
TRBV10-1	TRBJ2-1	TRBD2	-	CASSEWGRASGKNEQFF	TGCGCCAGCAGTGAGTGGGGTCGGGCTAGCGGGAAGAATGAGCAGTTCTTC
TRBV6-1	TRBJ2-5	TRBD1	-	CASSGTGNRETQYF	TGTGCCAGCAGTGGGACAGGCAATCGAGAGACCCAGTACTTC
TRBV25-1	TRBJ2-1	-	-	CASSANNEQFF	TGTGCCAGCAGTGCCAACAATGAGCAGTTCTTC
TRBV29-1	TRBJ2-1	TRBD2	-	CSVPGTSGSNEQFF	TGCAGCGTTCCCGGGACTAGCGGGTCCAATGAGCAGTTCTTC
TRBV5-4	TRBJ2-7	-	-	CASSLADEQYF	TGTGCCAGCAGCTTGGCTGACGAGCAGTACTTC
TRBV2	TRBJ2-5	-	-	CASKAGVSQETQYF	TGTGCCAGCAAGGCAGGAGTTAGCCAAGAGACCCAGTACTTC
TRBV7-7	TRBJ2-6	TRBD1	-	CASSLGTGPLAGANVLTF	TGTGCCAGCAGCTTGGGGACAGGGCCCTTGGCTGGGGCCAACGTCCTGACTTTC
TRBV28	TRBJ2-7	TRBD1	-	CASSSTGTGHYEQYF	TGTGCCAGCAGTTCCACCGGGACAGGGCACTACGAGCAGTACTTC
TRBV15	TRBJ1-1	-	-	CATSSPGHLNTEAFF	TGTGCCACCAGCAGTCCGGGACATTTGAACACTGAAGCTTTCTTT
TRBV6-1	TRBJ1-5	-	once	CARSRGSNQPQHF	TGTGCCAGATCCAGGGGAAGCAATCAGCCCCAGCATTTT